Each of the 9 T cell receptor beta chains below was sequenced from the same sample in a study of T cell responses to AZD1222 COVID-19 vaccine. Clones were read by immunoSEQ multiplex PCR, and TCRdb kept only the in-frame ones, dropping some. The table lists about 170,000 clones, 80% to 95% of them singletons. The sequencing here drew on peripheral blood, taken on day 0 of AZD1222 vaccination. These TCRs come from an adult in good health.

V gene TRBV5-1 combines with J gene TRBJ1-3; no definite D call. Trimming removed 0 bases from V and 0 bases from J, with 7 bases in between. CDR1 and CDR2 from the germline V gene are SGHRS and YFSETQ. The CDR3 length is 15 residues. The DNA for the CDR3 is TGCGCCAGCAGCTTGGGACACACCTCTGGAAACACCATATATTTT. This sequence encodes CASSLGHTSGNTIYF.

V usage is TRBV6-4 and J usage is TRBJ1-6; D is uncertain. V was pared by 5 bases and J by 9 bases, with 11 bases between. Germline assignment: CDR1 MRHNA and CDR2 SNTAGT. The CDR3 is 13 amino acids. CDR3 bases: TGTGCCAGCAGTTCGGGATGGGGTTCACCCCTCCACTTT. Translating it yields CASSSGWGSPLHF.

This chain joins TRBV4-2 and TRBJ2-5; the D gene is possibly TRBD1 (6 bases). The CDR3 sequence is 14 residues long. Looked up from germline, CDR1 is LGHNA and CDR2 is YNFKEQ. Deletions cut 4 bases from V and 0 bases from J, with 9 bases between. The CDR3 region is CASSRRTDQETQYF. DNA for the CDR3: TGTGCCAGCAGCCGCCGGACAGACCAAGAGACCCAGTACTTC.

The chain combines TRBV5-1 with TRBJ2-1; 7 bases match TRBD2. V trimming: 10 bases; J trimming: 8 bases; junction bases outside the gene matches: 12. This CDR3 is built from 13 residues. Germline loops: CDR1 SGHRS, CDR2 YFSETQ. The CDR3 sequence is CASNRREGDEQFF. Here the CDR3 DNA reads TGCGCCTCCAACCGAAGGGAGGGCGATGAGCAGTTCTTC.

CDR3: CASSLRGTNEKLFF. The CDR3 region has the DNA TGTGCCAGCTCACTCCGGGGGACTAATGAAAAACTGTTTTTT. The chain uses TRBV18 and TRBJ1-4; maybe TRBD1 (5 bases). There are 14 residues in the CDR3. CDR1 is KGHSH, CDR2 LQKENI, per germline. V was shortened by 4 bases and J by 2 bases, with 8 bases between the two germline ends.

In its sample, this clone was seen once. This CDR3 reads CASSKTPSSGSREQFF. In DNA, the CDR3 is TGTGCCAGTAGTAAGACCCCGAGTAGCGGGAGTAGGGAGCAGTTCTTC. The V and J genes are TRBV19 and TRBJ2-1; TRBD2 matches 9 bases. Germline lookup yields CDR1 LNHDA and CDR2 SQIVND (reference sequence). CDR3 length: 16 amino acids. With V trimmed by 4 bases and J by 10 bases, 14 bases remained unmatched. The whole variable domain, remainder taken from reference TRBV19 and TRBJ2-1, is DGGITQSPKYLFRKEGQNVTLSCEQNLNHDAMYWYRQDPGQGLRLIYYSQIVNDFQKGDIAEGYSVSREKKESFPLTVTSAQKNPTAFYLCASSKTPSSGSREQFFGPGTRLTVL.

The DNA for the CDR3 is TGTGCCTGGAGTACAGGGGCTTCTCCTTACACCGGGGAGCTGTTTTTT. This sequence encodes CAWSTGASPYTGELFF. The rearrangement joins TRBV30 to TRBJ2-2; 7 bases map to TRBD1. With V trimmed by 2 bases and J by 3 bases, 9 bases remained unmatched. The CDR3 runs to 16 residues. CDR1 and CDR2 (germline): GTSNPN, SVGIG (reference sequence).

The V gene is TRBV19, the J gene TRBJ2-6; D not certain. CDR3 length: 17 residues. Trimming cost V 7 bases and J 0 bases, with 16 bases left between them. Germline values: CDR1 LNHDA, CDR2 SQIVND (reference sequence). This CDR3 reads CASTPAGRISGANVLTF. CDR3 coding DNA: TGTGCCAGTACCCCGGCTGGGCGGATCTCTGGGGCCAACGTCCTGACTTTC.

The chain carries TRBV6-2 or TRBV6-3 and TRBJ2-1, with 14 nucleotides matching TRBD2. The CDR3 extends over 18 amino acids. The V gene's germline CDR1 is MNHEY and CDR2 SVGEGT. Trimming at V came to 0 bases and at J to 7 bases, leaving 8 bases not matched to a gene. The CDR3 DNA sequence: TGTGCCAGCAGTTACTCGGGACTAGCGGGGGCCCCCGGGAATGAGCAGTTCTTC. This sequence encodes CASSYSGLAGAPGNEQFF.